This section outlines one T cell receptor beta chain sequence together with its context. Its cognate antigen is unknown. Trimming left V 2 bases short and J 4 bases short, with 12 bases between. Germline V CDR1 and CDR2: LGHNT, FRNRAP. This CDR3 spans 14 amino acids. Repertoires were generated with immunoSEQ multiplex PCR, while TCRdb's copy carries only in-frame clones and drops some. Here the sample spans 20,000 to 25,000 clones, 85% to 95% being singletons. These data are taken from a study of regulatory and conventional T cells in RAG deficiency. The sorted conventional CD4+ T cells were CD25-low and CD127-high, with genomic DNA sequenced. Broader study findings: Omenn syndrome and CID/AS patients had around 100-fold fewer unique Treg TCR beta sequences, versus around 10-fold elsewhere. Omenn patients showed >80% Treg-Tconv overlap and shorter CDR3 lengths. Shannon entropy fell and Simpson indices rose in RAG-deficient patients.

The same data also went into a second study, on regulatory T cells. That paper notes: Primers: 52 TRBV forward and 13 TRBJ reverse. Regulatory T cells showed the strongest V-J pair restriction and V/J gene skewing among patient repertoires.

The origin of this receptor is a human donor in good health. Sequencing input: CD4+ T cells sorted from blood. This sequence joins TRBV12-5 and TRBJ2-7; D is undetermined. The CDR3 reads CASGLLARSYEQYF. In DNA form, the CDR3 reads TGTGCTAGTGGTTTGCTTGCTCGTTCGTACGAGCAGTACTTC.